This T cell receptor beta chain was identified during a study of blood T cell repertoires in COVID-19. Whole-study context: Sites across the United States, Italy and Spain contributed samples from acute and convalescent COVID-19.

Only in-frame clones appear in the TCRdb table, and some are missing; sequencing was by immunoSEQ multiplex PCR. The sample lists over 25,000 clones, about 90% seen once, with roughly 3.2% in the top ten. The CDR3 runs to 16 residues. Per germline, CDR1 LGHDT and CDR2 YNNKEL (reference sequence). V was shortened by 0 bases and J by 7 bases, with 16 bases between the two germline ends. The clonotype comes from a human donor in a cohort sampled during active COVID-19. The chain is built from TRBV3-1 (or the pseudogene TRBV3-2) and TRBJ2-1; no firm D call. The specimen sequenced was peripheral blood. This CDR3 is CASSQDTAGLWNEQFF. The CDR3 region has the DNA TGTGCCAGCAGCCAAGACACCGCTGGTCTATGGAATGAGCAGTTCTTC.